This entry concerns a single T cell receptor (beta chain). Generated by immunoSEQ multiplex PCR, the TCRdb table keeps only in-frame clones and is missing some. This table holds 250,000 to 300,000 clones, 70% to 90% found once. The CDR3 is 12 residues long. Trimming stripped 5 bases from V and 8 bases from J, with 12 bases between. Germline CDR1 SEHNR, CDR2 FQNEAQ (reference sequence). This record belongs to a study of cytomegalovirus exposure and HLA in healthy donors. Sequencing used PBMCs. The genes are TRBV7-9 and TRBJ1-1; no definite D call. This sequence originates from a woman younger than 35 in good health and CMV-seronegative. CDR3 sequence: CASSLYLYEAFF. The CDR3 DNA follows: TGTGCCAGCAGCCTATATCTATACGAAGCTTTCTTT. Variable domain in full (rest from reference TRBV7-9 and TRBJ1-1): DTGVSQNPRHKITKRGQNVTFRCDPISEHNRLYWYRQTLGQGPEFLTYFQNEAQLEKSRLLSDRFSAERPKGSFSTLEIQRTEQGDSAMYLCASSLYLYEAFFGQGTRLTVV.